This T cell receptor beta chain emerged from a study of PD-L1 blockade in urothelial cancer. Across the study: Analyses used blood from 3 weeks (second dose) and 6 weeks after treatment start. The study recovered a median of around 140,000 T cells per blood sample.

Assay used: immunoSEQ multiplex PCR; TCRdb lists only in-frame clones, some missing. The table includes some 100,000 clones, roughly nine tenths detected once. As for this clone: The target antigen is unknown.

Study-level findings and limits: Where pretreatment blood TCR clonality fell below the median, better survival was predicted.

Trimming took 6 bases from V and 8 from J, leaving 20 bases between them. Germline V gene sequence: CDR1 MNHEY, CDR2 SMNVEV (reference sequence). This CDR3 contains 15 residues. Each patient presented with locally advanced or metastatic urothelial carcinoma. This specimen was PBMCs, taken around atezolizumab (anti-PD-L1) treatment. This clonotype was sampled from a woman older than 75 with urothelial cancer. This sequence joins TRBV27 and TRBJ1-5; a weak D match, TRBD1 (6 bases). The CDR3 DNA follows: TGTGCCAGCAGGTTCCAACGGGGGGCAGGGGAGCCCCAGCATTTT. It specifies CASRFQRGAGEPQHF.